This T cell receptor beta chain was sequenced during a study of shared clonotypes between healthy human individuals. The wider study: Per-donor plates numbered three CD4 naive, three CD4 memory, two CD8 naive and one CD8 memory.

The authors distributed each subset's genomic DNA evenly over several immunoSEQ plates. TCRdb's copy holds only in-frame clones and misses some; the assay was immunoSEQ multiplex PCR. The sample carries under 200,000 clones, just under 95% recorded once. The trim removed 2 bases at V and 0 bases at J, leaving 1 base unmatched. The CDR3 consists of 15 residues. CDR1 and CDR2 from the germline V gene are LNHNV and YYDKDF (reference sequence). Study results and caveats: Limited genetic and exposure-history diversity came from having few donors. Across four donors, naive CD4 shared 4.5% to 6%, naive CD8 approximately 3.5%, memory CD4 roughly 2.4%, memory CD8 0.35% to 0.5%.

In regard to this clone: Its antigen is not known.

Sequenced input: naive CD4+ T cells sorted from blood. Subset noted: CD45RA+ positively selected. This clonotype was sampled from a woman in her thirties in good health. The chain recombines TRBV15 with TRBJ2-1; TRBD2 matches 7 bases. The CDR3 protein is CATSRSGNSYNEQFF. The CDR3 DNA reads TGTGCCACCAGCAGAAGCGGGAACTCCTACAATGAGCAGTTCTTC.